This TCR beta chain stems from a study of blood T cell repertoires in COVID-19. Study in general: Sites across the United States, Italy and Spain contributed samples from acute and convalescent COVID-19. PBMCs, B-cell-depleted T cells, or T cells provided the cDNA or gDNA that made up the material.

Per the study methods: Estimation of nucleated cell counts relied on the amplification of reference gene primers. Measured with immunoSEQ multiplex PCR; TCRdb has only the in-frame clones, and not every one. V and J calls and clone size are as listed in that table; D and trimming were resolved from the DNA. Of approximately 65,000 clones in the sample, approximately 93% were seen once. Trimming shortened V by 11 bases and J by 0 bases, and 11 bases separated the two germline ends. There are 13 residues in the CDR3. The germline V gene has CDR1 ENHRY and CDR2 SYGVKD. Sequenced sample: peripheral blood. This chain uses TRBV10-3 with TRBJ2-1, with a weak D call TRBD2 (5 bases). The TCR sequence derives from a man in his 70s with active COVID-19. As DNA, the CDR3 is TGTGCCGCGGGTGATGCCTCCTACAATGAGCAGTTCTTC. It translates to CAAGDASYNEQFF.